The present TCR beta chain was sequenced within a study of Graves' ophthalmopathy and Graves' hyperthyroidism. V trimming: 5 bases; J trimming: 4 bases; junction bases outside the gene matches: 3. CDR3 size: 13 residues. Germline-derived CDR1 and CDR2 are MNHEY and SMNVEV (reference sequence). There are many counts of this clonotype. The authors amplified TCR beta CDR3 regions, and they did so from RNA transcripts for repertoire sequencing. RT-PCR was first run with HTBI primers, then multiplex PCR in a second round. TCRdb fed the multiplex PCR reads into MiXCR, producing one record per CDR3 protein. The table has some 380,000 distinct CDR3 sequences, 15% seen once.

The chain joins TRBV27 to TRBJ1-2; 8 bases align to TRBD1. This TCR came from a woman aged 18-35 years with stable Graves' hyperthyroidism. The specimen was peripheral blood. CDR3 loop: CASSVTGGYGYTF. The CDR3 bases are TGTGCCAGCAGTGTCACAGGGGGCTATGGCTACACCTTC.